This TCR beta chain was found in a study of early T cells in non-severe SARS-CoV-2 infection. Looking at the study overall: It was bulk RNA from unsorted whole blood that was sequenced, and the chains were unpaired.

Study results and caveats: A preference for anti-spike CD8 responses marked VDJdb matching, which missed private and CD4 specificities.

J was trimmed by 0 bases and V by 8 bases; bases with no gene match: 12. CDR3 length: 17 residues. Germline CDR1 and CDR2: MDHEN and SYDVKM. The TCR library protocol was used to attach unique molecular identifiers. These identifiers were attached to individual cDNA molecules. TCRdb reprocessed the 5' RACE reads via MiXCR and lists one record per CDR3 protein. The sample lists about 34,000 distinct CDR3 sequences; 5% to 6% were seen once. This clonotype was found a few times. What it binds is unknown. The receptor comes from an adult who was a healthcare worker with PCR-confirmed SARS-CoV-2 infection or an uninfected control (not recorded which). The specimen sequenced was whole blood. V is TRBV28 and J is TRBJ2-4, with 8 positions matching TRBD1. CDR3 bases: TGTGCCAGCTGCCGGGACAGGACGTTCCTAGCCAAAAACATTCAGTACTTC. It specifies CASCRDRTFLAKNIQYF.